This TCR beta chain was captured by sequencing in a study of T cell responses to AZD1222 COVID-19 vaccine. Profiled with immunoSEQ multiplex PCR; TCRdb holds only in-frame clones, not every one. The sample gives roughly 160,000 clones, under 95% of which show up once; roughly 4.4% is in the top ten. V lost 0 bases, J lost 3 bases, and 18 bases stayed unmatched. In germline, CDR1 is SGDLS, CDR2 YYNGEE. This CDR3 region has 19 residues. This clonotype was obtained from an adult in good health. This sequence joins TRBV9 and TRBJ2-7, with 7 bases identical to TRBD1. Sequencing used peripheral blood, obtained on day 0 of MenACWY control vaccination. CDR3 residues: CASSVDPSDRQGKYYEQYF. The DNA of the CDR3 is TGTGCCAGCAGCGTAGATCCATCAGATCGACAGGGAAAATACTACGAGCAGTACTTC.